This T cell receptor (beta chain) was recovered during a study of cytomegalovirus exposure and HLA in healthy donors. Findings and limits, study-wide: A later analysis showed HLA-associated TCR beta chains outstripping equally common others in clonal expansion.

On this clone itself: The antigen remains undetermined.

This PCR relied on a set of 60 Vbeta primers and 13 Jbeta primers. The data were produced by immunoSEQ multiplex PCR, yet TCRdb's version contains in-frame clones alone and is incomplete. Of about 170,000 clones in the sample, approximately 80% were seen once. Germline lookup yields CDR1 SGHNT and CDR2 YYREEE (reference sequence). This CDR3 contains 19 residues. Losses at the gene ends were 0 bases for V and 0 bases for J; bases not matched to a gene: 9. Source material: PBMCs. This chain links TRBV5-4 with TRBJ2-1; 10 positions agree with TRBD2. This TCR was recovered from a woman between 18 and 29 years old in good health and CMV-seronegative. The CDR3 nucleotides read TGTGCCAGCAGCTTGGAGGTAGCGGGAGGCCCTCACTCCTACAATGAGCAGTTCTTC. This gives the protein CASSLEVAGGPHSYNEQFF.